Each of the 27 T cell receptor beta chains below was sequenced from the same sample in a study of blood T cell repertoires in COVID-19. Data came from immunoSEQ multiplex PCR; TCRdb stores just in-frame clones and leaves some out. The repertoire holds 250,000 to 300,000 clones, roughly nine tenths seen once, with approximately 1.2% in the top ten. Material: PBMCs or T cells enriched from blood (not recorded which). These receptors all come from a human donor in a cohort exposed to, infected with or recovered from COVID-19 (not recorded which). The donor label of this sample is uncertain.

The V call is TRBV7-9, the J call TRBJ2-1; no firm D call. Germline CDR1 is SEHNR and CDR2 is FQNEAQ (reference sequence). Deletions cut 2 bases from V and 5 bases from J, with 10 bases between. This CDR3 comprises 14 residues. This chain's CDR3 is CASSLHGTDNEQFF. The CDR3 nucleotides are TGTGCCAGCAGCTTACACGGTACGGACAATGAGCAGTTCTTC.

The rearrangement uses TRBV11-2 and TRBJ1-2; tentative D call: TRBD1 (6 bases). This CDR3 is built from 13 residues. V was shortened by 5 bases and J by 2 bases, with 9 bases between the two germline ends. Looked up from germline, CDR1 is SGHAT and CDR2 is FQNNGV. CDR3: CASSLQGNYGYTF. CDR3 sequence (DNA): TGTGCCAGCAGCCTACAGGGCAACTATGGCTACACCTTC. Variable domain in full (rest from reference TRBV11-2 and TRBJ1-2): EAGVAQSPRYKIIEKRQSVAFWCNPISGHATLYWYQQILGQGPKLLIQFQNNGVVDDSQLPKDRFSAERLKGVDSTLKIQPAKLEDSAVYLCASSLQGNYGYTFGSGTRLTVV.

With respect to this clone: Other DNA sequences in this sample translate to the same CDR3. V gene TRBV15 combines with J gene TRBJ1-2; D call uncertain. Germline V gene sequence: CDR1 LNHNV, CDR2 YYDKDF (reference sequence). The V and J ends lost 0 bases and 0 bases respectively, with 8 bases between them. The CDR3 has 15 residues. The chain's CDR3 is CATSRDGTANYGYTF. For the CDR3, the DNA is TGTGCCACCAGCAGAGATGGTACGGCTAACTATGGCTACACCTTC.

J is TRBJ2-3 and V is TRBV7-8, with 7 nucleotides matching TRBD1. The germline V gene has CDR1 SGHVS and CDR2 FQNEAQ. The ends lost 1 base at V and 5 bases at J; junction bases unmatched: 12. The CDR3 covers 17 residues. The chain's CDR3 is CASSLGRYRGPGDTQYF. The CDR3 DNA sequence: TGTGCCAGCAGCTTAGGCCGGTACAGGGGACCGGGAGATACGCAGTATTTT. Drawing the rest from reference TRBV7-8 and TRBJ2-3, the complete variable domain is GAGVSQSPRYKVAKRGQDVALRCDPISGHVSLFWYQQALGQGPEFLTYFQNEAQLDKSGLPSDRFFAERPEGSVSTLKIQRTQQEDSAVYLCASSLGRYRGPGDTQYFGPGTRLTVL.

This sequence joins TRBV12-3 or TRBV12-4 and TRBJ2-5, with TRBD1 as a possible D gene (6 bases). The CDR3 extends over 12 amino acids. Trimming cost V 7 bases and J 5 bases, with 11 bases left between them. CDR3 sequence reads: CASKGGGETQYF. As DNA, the CDR3 is TGTGCCAGCAAAGGGGGTGGGGAGACCCAGTACTTC.

This rearrangement joins TRBV12-3 or TRBV12-4 to TRBJ1-1; 11 positions agree with TRBD1. The V and J ends lost 6 bases and 6 bases, in that order; junction bases with no gene match: 3. CDR3 size: 13 residues. The CDR3 reads CASRPDRGPEAFF. CDR3 in DNA: TGTGCCAGCAGACCGGACAGGGGGCCTGAAGCTTTCTTT.

The V call is TRBV9, the J call TRBJ2-3; tentatively, D is TRBD1 (5 bases). The CDR3 is 17 amino acids. V lost 4 bases and J lost 4, with 22 bases in between. CDR1 is SGDLS and CDR2 is YYNGEE in the germline V gene. The CDR3 reads CASSYLPGGAFADTQYF. DNA of the CDR3: TGTGCCAGCAGCTACCTTCCTGGTGGGGCCTTCGCAGATACGCAGTATTTT.

This sequence joins TRBV30 and TRBJ2-4; 7 bases fit TRBD1. With V trimmed by 2 bases and J by 13 bases, 11 bases remained unmatched. The germline CDR1 and CDR2 sequences are GTSNPN and SVGIG (reference sequence). The CDR3 runs to 13 residues. CDR3 DNA sequence: TGTGCCTGGAGTCGACGGACAGGAACGGTCCAGTACTTC. It translates to CAWSRRTGTVQYF.

This chain links TRBV7-3 with TRBJ2-4; TRBD2 matches at 9 bases. This CDR3 is built from 14 residues. The V gene's germline CDR1 is SGHTA and CDR2 FQGTGA. V dropped 5 bases and J dropped 8; count of bases not matched to a gene: 7. The CDR3 protein is CASSETSGGDIQYF. DNA of the CDR3: TGTGCCAGCAGCGAGACTAGCGGTGGTGACATTCAGTACTTC.

V gene TRBV9 combines with J gene TRBJ2-3; the match to TRBD2 covers 7 bases. This CDR3 is 18 amino acids long. Looked up from germline, CDR1 is SGDLS and CDR2 is YYNGEE. J lost 2 bases, V lost 0 bases, and 12 bases had no gene match. The CDR3 DNA reads TGTGCCAGCAGCGTAGAGGGATGGGGCGGGGGTTCCACAGATACGCAGTATTTT. Translation gives CASSVEGWGGGSTDTQYF.

V usage is TRBV7-9 and J usage is TRBJ1-3; TRBD1 matches at 8 bases. CDR3 size: 17 residues. CDR1 and CDR2 (germline): SEHNR, FQNEAQ (reference sequence). The V and J ends lost 2 bases and 0 bases, in that order; junction bases with no gene match: 6. The CDR3 loop is CASSLRDRQNSGNTIYF. Written as DNA, the CDR3 is TGTGCCAGCAGCTTACGGGACAGGCAAAACTCTGGAAACACCATATATTTT.

The CDR3 sequence is CASSDPGLNSGNTIYF. In nucleotides, the CDR3 is TGTGCCAGCAGCGATCCAGGTCTGAACTCTGGAAACACCATATATTTT. This chain connects TRBV7-6 to TRBJ1-3; D unresolved. CDR3 size: 16 residues. With 5 bases removed from V and 0 bases from J, the gap between germline ends came to 14 bases. Germline V CDR1 and CDR2: SGHVS, FNYEAQ.

This chain links TRBV6-5 with TRBJ2-4, with D perhaps matching TRBD2 (7 bases). Trimming pared 5 bases from V and 3 bases from J, leaving 11 bases between. CDR1 and CDR2 (germline): MNHEY, SVGAGI. The CDR3 runs 14 residues. The CDR3 coding sequence is TGTGCCAGCAGTCCCGGGGGGCTCAAAAACATTCAGTACTTC. Translated: CASSPGGLKNIQYF.

The chain is built from TRBV6-5 and TRBJ2-7, with D perhaps matching TRBD1 (6 bases). Germline CDR1 MNHEY, CDR2 SVGAGI. Trimming removed 6 bases from V and 2 bases from J, with 14 bases in between. The CDR3 is 14 amino acids. This CDR3 reads CASRQGTSTYEQYF. The CDR3 DNA reads as TGTGCCAGCAGGCAGGGGACATCTACCTACGAGCAGTACTTC.

The chain joins TRBV5-4 to TRBJ2-3, with D possibly matching TRBD1 (6 bases). The CDR3 extends over 15 amino acids. V was clipped by 0 bases and J by 1 base, with 9 bases between them. Germline lookup yields CDR1 SGHNT and CDR2 YYREEE (reference sequence). The CDR3 region has the DNA TGTGCCAGCAGCTTGGGACAGGCCGGCACAGATACGCAGTATTTT. It codes for CASSLGQAGTDTQYF.

The chain recombines TRBV2 with TRBJ2-7; 8 bases fit TRBD2. V lost 8 bases, J lost 1 base, and 7 bases stayed unmatched. This CDR3 is built from 14 residues. Germline CDR1 and CDR2: SNHLY and FYNNEI. The CDR3, as DNA: TGTGCCAGCTCGTCGGGGGGGGCATCCTACGAGCAGTACTTC. It encodes CASSSGGASYEQYF.

This sequence joins TRBV5-1 and TRBJ1-2; 7 bases are shared with TRBD1. Germline trimming cut 0 bases from V and 0 bases from J; bases unmatched to any gene: 2. Germline V CDR1 and CDR2: SGHRS, YFSETQ. CDR3 length equals 15 residues. As DNA, the CDR3 is TGCGCCAGCAGCTTGGACAGGGGATCTAACTATGGCTACACCTTC. Its translation is CASSLDRGSNYGYTF. The whole variable domain, filled in from reference TRBV5-1 and TRBJ1-2, reads KAGVTQTPRYLIKTRGQQVTLSCSPISGHRSVSWYQQTPGQGLQFLFEYFSETQRNKGNFPGRFSGRQFSNSRSEMNVSTLELGDSALYLCASSLDRGSNYGYTFGSGTRLTVV.

The chain carries TRBV19 and TRBJ2-2, with 8 bases fitting TRBD1. The CDR3 has 13 residues. V gave up 10 bases and J gave up 4 bases; unmatched junction bases: 5. Germline CDR1 and CDR2: LNHDA and SQIVND (reference sequence). The DNA for the CDR3 is TGTGCCACTGGACAGGGTAGCACCGGGGAGCTGTTTTTT. It codes for CATGQGSTGELFF.

The rearrangement uses TRBV5-5 and TRBJ1-1; D call uncertain. The V gene lost 7 bases and the J gene lost 1 base, with 14 bases spanning the gap. The CDR3 is made up of 14 amino acids. The germline V gene encodes CDR1 SGHKS and CDR2 YYEKEE (reference sequence). CDR3 sequence reads: CASFPSSGNTEAFF. The CDR3 DNA is TGTGCCAGCTTCCCATCGTCGGGGAACACTGAAGCTTTCTTT.

The rearrangement links TRBV20-1 to TRBJ1-5; D gene unclear. Germline V lookup: CDR1 DFQATT, CDR2 SNEGSKA (reference sequence). The CDR3 length is 13 residues. The V end was cut by 3 bases, the J end by 7 bases, with 13 bases between. CDR3 residues: CSASRSTGQPQHF. CDR3 sequence (DNA): TGCAGTGCTAGTCGGTCTACGGGGCAGCCCCAGCATTTT.

Regarding this clone: Other DNA sequences in this sample translate to the same CDR3. This chain uses TRBV29-1 with TRBJ1-2; 9 bases fit TRBD1. CDR1 is SQVTM and CDR2 is ANQGSEA in the germline V gene. J gave up 2 bases and V 5 bases, and 3 bases lay outside the gene matches. The CDR3 contains 13 residues. The CDR3 sequence: CSVPGQGNYGYTF. DNA of the CDR3: TGCAGCGTTCCCGGACAGGGGAACTATGGCTACACCTTC.

This chain links TRBV4-1 with TRBJ2-3; tentative D call: TRBD1 (6 bases). This CDR3 region has 12 residues. Trimming cost V 3 bases and J 14 bases, with 15 bases left between them. CDR1 is MGHRA and CDR2 is YSYEKL in the germline V gene. CDR3 nucleotide sequence: TGCGCCAGCAGCCACCGGGACATGGGGCTGTATTTT. This encodes CASSHRDMGLYF.

The chain carries TRBV30 and TRBJ2-5; possibly TRBD1 for D (5 bases). The CDR3 extends over 13 amino acids. The V end was cut by 1 base, the J end by 5 bases, with 11 bases between. The germline V gene has CDR1 GTSNPN and CDR2 SVGIG (reference sequence). The CDR3 DNA reads as TGTGCCTGGAGTGGGCAGGGTGGGGAGACCCAGTACTTC. This sequence encodes CAWSGQGGETQYF.

This clone was observed once. This chain links TRBV7-2 with TRBJ2-1; TRBD1 is a possible D gene (6 bases). Trimming took off 5 bases at V and 3 bases at J, with 17 bases between the two ends. This CDR3 is 16 amino acids long. CDR1 and CDR2 (germline): SGHTA, FQGNSA. The CDR3 loop is CASSGGAEPYYNEQFF. Here the CDR3 DNA reads TGTGCCAGCAGCGGGGGCGCGGAGCCCTACTACAATGAGCAGTTCTTC.

The V and J genes are TRBV24-1 and TRBJ2-2; 7 bases align to TRBD1. V lost 3 bases and J lost 6; bases outside the gene matches: 9. This CDR3 is 16 amino acids long. Germline-derived CDR1 and CDR2 are KGHDR and SFDVKD. The CDR3 DNA is TGTGCCACCAGTGATCAAGACAGGGTGACGCCCGGGGAGCTGTTTTTT. This encodes CATSDQDRVTPGELFF.

The chain carries TRBV29-1 and TRBJ1-1; 7 bases line up with TRBD1. This CDR3 has 13 residues. Germline assignment: CDR1 SQVTM and CDR2 ANQGSEA. V lost 6 bases and J lost 1; bases outside the gene matches: 5. CDR3: CSVSGTANTEAFF. The CDR3, as DNA: TGCAGCGTCTCCGGGACAGCGAACACTGAAGCTTTCTTT.

In its sample, this clone was seen once. V and J are TRBV7-5 and TRBJ2-6; no DNA check was done on the table's D call, TRBD1. TRBV7-5 is assigned pseudogene status. This CDR3 spans 15 amino acids. CDR3 region: CARRRRVSGANVLTF. The CDR3 nucleotides are TGTGCCAGAAGACGCAGGGTCTCTGGGGCCAACGTCCTGACTTTC.